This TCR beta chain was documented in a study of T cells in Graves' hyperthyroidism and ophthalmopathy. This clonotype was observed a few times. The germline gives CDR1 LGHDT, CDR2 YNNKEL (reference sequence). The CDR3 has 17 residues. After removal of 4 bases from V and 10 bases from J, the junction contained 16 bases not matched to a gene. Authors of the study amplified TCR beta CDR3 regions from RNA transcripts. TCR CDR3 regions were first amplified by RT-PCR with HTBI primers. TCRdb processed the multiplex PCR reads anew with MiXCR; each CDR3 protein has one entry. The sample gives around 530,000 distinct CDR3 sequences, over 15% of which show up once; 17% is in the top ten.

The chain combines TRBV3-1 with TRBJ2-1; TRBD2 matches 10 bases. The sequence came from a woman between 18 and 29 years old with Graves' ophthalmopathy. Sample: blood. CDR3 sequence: CASSRTSGRAERGEQFF. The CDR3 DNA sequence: TGTGCCAGCAGCCGAACAAGCGGGAGGGCAGAACGAGGAGAGCAGTTCTTC.